This T cell receptor (beta chain) was observed in a study of OX40 agonist ivuxolimab in advanced cancers. Study overall: Ivuxolimab, an antibody acting as an agonist of OX40 (CD134), was used to treat patients.

The table came from immunoSEQ multiplex PCR; TCRdb's copy has only in-frame clones and leaves some out. Of 60,000 to 90,000 clones in the sample, roughly 84% were seen once. This CDR3 spans 15 amino acids. Deletions cut 0 bases from V and 2 bases from J, with 8 bases between. Germline CDR1 and CDR2: SEHNR and FQNEAQ (reference sequence). Sequenced material: CD4+ or CD8+ T cells sorted from blood, taken in a trial of the OX40 agonist ivuxolimab. The J gene is TRBJ1-3, the V gene TRBV7-9, with D possibly TRBD1 on 5 matching bases. The TCR was taken from an adult with an advanced solid tumor such as melanoma, head and neck, liver or kidney cancer. The CDR3, as DNA: TGTGCCAGCAGCTTAGCCTTGGGGGCTGGAAACACCATATATTTT. It is translated as CASSLALGAGNTIYF.